What follows describes a single TCR beta chain. What it recognizes is unknown. V shed 5 bases, J shed 8 bases, and the junction held 14 bases outside the gene matches. CDR3 size: 17 residues. CDR1 and CDR2 from the germline V gene are SGHRS and YFSETQ. RNA transcripts gave rise to amplified TCR beta CDR3 regions. RT-PCR in the first round (using the HTBI primer set) targeted the TCR CDR3. TCRdb processed the multiplex PCR reads anew with MiXCR; each CDR3 protein has one entry. Of around 760,000 distinct CDR3 sequences listed, 35% are singletons. The record originates from a study of T cells in Graves' hyperthyroidism and ophthalmopathy. Stability of Graves' hyperthyroidism was defined as absent ophthalmopathy progression within 18 months. Diagnosing involved the use of clinical symptoms, serum thyroxine and TRAb, thyroid ultrasound and orbital computed tomography. Fresh peripheral blood, 10 ml, yielded the PBMCs.

General study findings and limits: Most thyroid clonotypes expanded above 0.001 appeared in blood too.

Source material: blood. This receptor was obtained from a woman in her thirties or forties with Graves' hyperthyroidism. The chain recombines TRBV5-1 with TRBJ1-4, with 11 bases identical to TRBD1. The CDR3 reads CASSSGGQGASVEKLFF. Written as DNA, the CDR3 is TGCGCCAGCAGTTCCGGTGGACAGGGGGCATCTGTCGAAAAACTGTTTTTT.